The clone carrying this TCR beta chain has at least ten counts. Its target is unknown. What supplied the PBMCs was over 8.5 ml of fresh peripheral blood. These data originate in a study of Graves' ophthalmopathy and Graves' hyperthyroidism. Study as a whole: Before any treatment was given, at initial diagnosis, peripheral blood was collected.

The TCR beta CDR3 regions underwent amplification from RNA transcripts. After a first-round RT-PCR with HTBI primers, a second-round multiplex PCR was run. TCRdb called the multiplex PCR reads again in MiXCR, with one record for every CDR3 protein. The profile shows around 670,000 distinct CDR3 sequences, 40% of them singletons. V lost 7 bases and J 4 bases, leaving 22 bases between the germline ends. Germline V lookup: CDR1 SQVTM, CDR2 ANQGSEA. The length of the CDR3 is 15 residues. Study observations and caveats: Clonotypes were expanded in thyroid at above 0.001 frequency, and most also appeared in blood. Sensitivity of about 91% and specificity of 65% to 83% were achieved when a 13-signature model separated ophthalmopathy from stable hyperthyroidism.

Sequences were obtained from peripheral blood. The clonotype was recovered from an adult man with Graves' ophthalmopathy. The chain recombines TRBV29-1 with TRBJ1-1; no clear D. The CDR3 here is CSAQNAIGLGTEAFF. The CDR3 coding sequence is TGCAGCGCCCAAAACGCAATAGGGTTAGGCACTGAAGCTTTCTTT.